These T cell receptor beta chains were read from a single sample in a study of human T cells and chemical hapten exposure. TCRdb fed the RACE reads into MiXCR, producing one record per CDR3 protein. The data contain about 84,000 distinct CDR3 sequences, 8% to 13% of them singletons. Sequenced material: whole blood, taken in connection with sensitization to the hapten diphenylcyclopropenone (DPC). Every receptor here comes from a woman between 45 and 65 years old with alopecia areata. Some clones in this sample may be carry-over from other donors' samples. CDR3s include the opening cysteine and the closing phenylalanine or tryptophan. D genes are given only for firm matches. For some rows the clone size is stated as once, few or many, or as a class when expanded; others skip it.

j_gene	v_gene	abundance	d_gene	CDR3nt	CDR3aa
TRBJ2-3	TRBV20-1	.	TRBD2	TGCAGTGCTAGAGAGGGACTAGCGGGATACACAGATACGCAGTATTTT	CSAREGLAGYTDTQYF
TRBJ2-7	TRBV6-2/TRBV6-3	.	TRBD2	TGTGCCAGCAGTCCTCCAAGCGGGAGTGGGAACGAGCAGTACTTC	CASSPPSGSGNEQYF
TRBJ2-1	TRBV11-2	many	TRBD2	TGTGCCAGCAGCTCTCGGACTAGCGGAGCCTACAATGAGCAGTTCTTC	CASSSRTSGAYNEQFF
TRBJ2-7	TRBV27	.	TRBD1	TGTGCCAGCAGTTTAGGGACAGGGCTATCCGAGCAGTACTTC	CASSLGTGLSEQYF
TRBJ2-5	TRBV5-1	few	.	TGCGCCAGCAGCTTGGGTGTTGCAGGGAAAGAGACCCAGTACTTC	CASSLGVAGKETQYF
TRBJ2-5	TRBV5-1	.	.	TGCGCCAGCAGCTTGGCCAGCGGGCGGGGCCCTGACACCCAGTACTTC	CASSLASGRGPDTQYF
TRBJ2-2	TRBV6-5	many	TRBD1	TGTGCCAGCAGCCGGGGACAGACGCAGGGCACCGGGGAGCTGTTTTTT	CASSRGQTQGTGELFF
TRBJ1-5	TRBV28	many	.	TGTGCCAGCAGTTTATCCAGAACCGTCAGGGAGCCCCAGCATTTT	CASSLSRTVREPQHF
TRBJ2-2	TRBV6-2/TRBV6-3	few	TRBD1	TGTGCCAGCAGCAATGGACAGGGCGGGGAGCTGTTTTTT	CASSNGQGGELFF
TRBJ1-1	TRBV30	many	.	TGTGCCTGGAGTGTAACCCAGGGGAGCACTGAAGCTTTCTTT	CAWSVTQGSTEAFF
TRBJ1-5	TRBV28	.	.	TGTGCCAGCAGTCCATCGGACACCTTAAATCAGCCCCAGCATTTT	CASSPSDTLNQPQHF
TRBJ2-5	TRBV7-2	few	.	TGTGCCAGCAGTTGGAGGACAGACCAAGAGACCCAGTACTTC	CASSWRTDQETQYF
TRBJ1-1	TRBV2	.	TRBD1	TGTGCCAGCAGGGACAGGGCGTATCTTAACACTGAAGCTTTCTTT	CASRDRAYLNTEAFF
TRBJ1-1	TRBV29-1	once	.	TGCAGCGTTAAATCCGCGGGCAGAAAACCGAACACTGAAGCTTTCTTT	CSVKSAGRKPNTEAFF
TRBJ2-2	TRBV7-6	many	TRBD2	TGTGCCAGCAGACCTAGCGGGGCCACCGGGGAGCTGTTTTTT	CASRPSGATGELFF
TRBJ2-1	TRBV9	many	.	TGTGCCAGCAGCGCCATCAAGACCCGGGCAACCAATGAGCAGTTCTTC	CASSAIKTRATNEQFF
TRBJ2-3	TRBV20-1	.	TRBD2	TGCAGTGCTAGTCCTACACTAGCGGGTAGGACAGATACGCAGTATTTT	CSASPTLAGRTDTQYF
TRBJ2-2	TRBV5-1	few	.	TGCGCCAGCAGATTGGCAGGGGATGCCGGGGAGCTGTTTTTT	CASRLAGDAGELFF
TRBJ1-2	TRBV7-9	few	.	TGTGCCAGCAGCTCCGACACCAAATCCTATGGCTACACCTTC	CASSSDTKSYGYTF
TRBJ2-2	TRBV7-2	many	.	TGTGCCAGCAGCCAAGGGGCAGCGAACACCGGGGAGCTGTTTTTT	CASSQGAANTGELFF
TRBJ2-2	TRBV11-2	.	.	TGTGCCAGCAGCCGAGGAGATGGGCACACCGGGGAGCTGTTTTTT	CASSRGDGHTGELFF
TRBJ2-2	TRBV7-6	many	TRBD2	TGTGCCAGCAGCTTACAGACTAGCGGAGTCACCGGGGAGCTGTTTTTT	CASSLQTSGVTGELFF
TRBJ2-1	TRBV30	many	.	TGTGCCGAAGGTTACAATGAGCAGTTCTTC	CAEGYNEQFF
TRBJ2-3	TRBV28	many	.	TGTGCCAGCAGTTTATTCGGGACCCCGTCCCGGTATTTT	CASSLFGTPSRYF
TRBJ2-5	TRBV5-5	.	TRBD1	TGTGCCAGCAGCATTTTGACAGGGCCACAAGAGACCCAGTACTTC	CASSILTGPQETQYF
TRBJ2-3	TRBV12-3/TRBV12-4	.	TRBD2	TGTGCCAGCAGTACCTCTAGCGGGAGCACAGATACGCAGTATTTT	CASSTSSGSTDTQYF
TRBJ2-3	TRBV6-2/TRBV6-3	.	.	TGTGCCAGCAGCCTTATGACATCGAGTGTGCAGTATTTT	CASSLMTSSVQYF
TRBJ2-7	TRBV3-1	few	TRBD2	TGTGCCAGCGAATCTAGCGGAGACTCCTACGAGCAGTACTTC	CASESSGDSYEQYF
TRBJ2-1	TRBV9	.	.	TGTGCCAGCCGCGGAGTTGGCAATGAGCAGTTCTTC	CASRGVGNEQFF
TRBJ2-7	TRBV19	many	.	TGTGCCAGTAGTATAGTGACAGACTCCTACGAGCAGTACTTC	CASSIVTDSYEQYF
TRBJ1-1	TRBV29-1	few	TRBD1	TGCAGCGTATCCCAGTCGCAGGGGGGCACTGAAGCTTTCTTT	CSVSQSQGGTEAFF
TRBJ2-3	TRBV29-1	many	.	TGCAGCGTTGAATCGCGGGTCCGGGGGTTGGATACGCAGTATTTT	CSVESRVRGLDTQYF
TRBJ1-4	TRBV5-1	.	TRBD1	TGCGCCAGCAGCACCGGACAGGACGAAAAACTGTTTTTT	CASSTGQDEKLFF
TRBJ2-1	TRBV29-1	many	.	TGCAGCGGAGACACTGCTGGGTCCTACAATGAGCAGTTCTTC	CSGDTAGSYNEQFF
TRBJ2-2	TRBV7-8	.	.	TGTGCCAGCAGCTTTCTGACCGGGGAGCTGTTTTTT	CASSFLTGELFF
TRBJ2-7	TRBV5-1	few	.	TGCGCCAGCAGCTTGGTCCAGGGCCGGGACCGGGAGCAGTACTTC	CASSLVQGRDREQYF
TRBJ1-2	TRBV18	many	.	TGTGCCAGCTCACCACGGGACGTCCATGGCTACACCTTC	CASSPRDVHGYTF
TRBJ2-7	TRBV5-1	few	.	TGCGCCAGCAGCTTGGGGCCCGGAGAGCAGTACTTC	CASSLGPGEQYF
TRBJ2-5	TRBV5-4	many	.	TGTGCCAGCAGCTTGTTTAGGGGAGCCATCCAAGAGACCCAGTACTTC	CASSLFRGAIQETQYF
TRBJ2-1	TRBV28	.	TRBD2	TGTGCCAGCAAGTTATCTCTTGGCGGGGGGTACAATGAGCAGTTCTTC	CASKLSLGGGYNEQFF
TRBJ1-2	TRBV6-6	few	.	TGTGCCAGCAGTTATCAGGCTACAGCTAACTATGGCTACACCTTC	CASSYQATANYGYTF
TRBJ1-3	TRBV28	many	.	TGTGCCAGCAGTTTAGCGGTGGGCAACACCATATATTTT	CASSLAVGNTIYF
TRBJ1-1	TRBV29-1	many	.	TGCAGCGTGACCGGGAGAGCGAACACTGAAGCTTTCTTT	CSVTGRANTEAFF
TRBJ1-1	TRBV20-1	many	.	TGCAGTGCTAGGTTGAACAGGGCGAACACTGAAGCTTTCTTT	CSARLNRANTEAFF
TRBJ2-2	TRBV11-3	many	.	TGTGCCAGCAGCGACCCTATTGGGGAGCTGTTTTTT	CASSDPIGELFF
TRBJ1-3	TRBV27	many	.	TGTGCCAGCAGTTTAAGGGGGGCGGGAGCGGCGTCTGGAAACACCATATATTTT	CASSLRGAGAASGNTIYF
TRBJ2-5	TRBV14	few	.	TGTGCCAGCAGCCAAGATTGGGGACCCGGGGAAACCCAGTACTTC	CASSQDWGPGETQYF